The clone carrying this T cell receptor (beta chain) was seen more than once but under ten times. The antigen is unknown. The data originate from a study of beta chain features in type 1 diabetes. For the study at large: There were 107,917,701 sorted cells examined across all samples. The study, taken as a whole, reports: The question left open here concerned HLA type influencing TCRB rearrangement.

Sequencing targeted expressed TCRB transcripts, as all isolated RNA had been reverse transcribed. Generated by immunoSEQ multiplex PCR, the TCRdb table keeps only in-frame clones and is missing some. Here the sample spans fewer than 250,000 clones, 12% to 15% being singletons. Only one heparinised blood draw was taken per donor, and its volume averaged about 120 mL. CDR3 length: 15 residues. V was clipped by 3 bases and J by 10 bases; unmatched bases: 14. Looked up from germline, CDR1 is SGHDT and CDR2 is YYEEEE. The chain employs TRBV5-6 and TRBJ1-2; 8 nucleotides align to TRBD1. This TCR came from a woman aged 35 to 49 in good health. The sequencing sample was made of naive CD4+ T cells from blood. CDR3 nucleotides: TGTGCCAGCAGCTCCCGTCCGCAGGGGGCGTCTGCCTACACCTTC. As protein: CASSSRPQGASAYTF.